This T cell receptor (beta chain) stems from a study of blood T cell repertoires in COVID-19. The overall study: T cells, B-cell-depleted T cells, or PBMCs supplied cDNA or gDNA.

This clone was seen once. CDR1 SGHNT and CDR2 YENEEA come from the germline V gene. The V and J ends lost 1 base and 3 bases respectively, with 4 bases between them. The CDR3 consists of 13 residues. Methods used by the authors: Amplification from reference gene primers served as the basis for estimated nucleated cell counts. Some clones are missing from TCRdb's copy, which holds only in-frame ones; the method was immunoSEQ multiplex PCR. Clone size and the V and J calls come from that table; the DNA yielded D and trimming. The table lists about 320,000 clones, approximately 90% of them singletons, with roughly 3.6% in the top ten.

The sequence came from a woman aged 25 to 45 who had been exposed to COVID-19. The chain carries TRBV11-3 and TRBJ2-4; D unresolved. The sample consisted of PBMCs or T cells enriched from blood (not recorded which). The CDR3 protein is CASSLASKNIQYF. CDR3 in DNA: TGTGCCAGCAGCTTAGCCAGCAAAAACATTCAGTACTTC.